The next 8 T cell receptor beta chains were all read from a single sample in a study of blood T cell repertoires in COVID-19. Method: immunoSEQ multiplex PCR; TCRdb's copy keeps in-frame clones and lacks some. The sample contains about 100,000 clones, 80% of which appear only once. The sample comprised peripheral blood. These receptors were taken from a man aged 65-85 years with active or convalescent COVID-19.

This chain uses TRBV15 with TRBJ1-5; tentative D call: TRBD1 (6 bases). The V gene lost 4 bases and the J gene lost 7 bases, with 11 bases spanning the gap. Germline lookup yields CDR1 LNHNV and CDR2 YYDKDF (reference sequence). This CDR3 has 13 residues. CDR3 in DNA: TGTGCCACCAGCACCAGGGGTTTGCAGCCCCAGCATTTT. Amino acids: CATSTRGLQPQHF.

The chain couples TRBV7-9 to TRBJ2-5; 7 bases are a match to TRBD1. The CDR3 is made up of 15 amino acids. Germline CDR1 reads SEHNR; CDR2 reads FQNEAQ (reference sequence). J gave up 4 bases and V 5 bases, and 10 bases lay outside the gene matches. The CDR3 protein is CASSKRQGVGETQYF. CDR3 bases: TGTGCCAGCAGCAAACGACAGGGCGTGGGAGAGACCCAGTACTTC.

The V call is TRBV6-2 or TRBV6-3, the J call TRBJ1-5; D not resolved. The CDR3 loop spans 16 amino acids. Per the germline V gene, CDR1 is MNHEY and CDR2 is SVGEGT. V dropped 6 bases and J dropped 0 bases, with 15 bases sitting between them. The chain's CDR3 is CASSHGLVNSNQPQHF. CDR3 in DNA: TGTGCCAGCAGCCACGGTCTAGTGAATAGCAATCAGCCCCAGCATTTT.

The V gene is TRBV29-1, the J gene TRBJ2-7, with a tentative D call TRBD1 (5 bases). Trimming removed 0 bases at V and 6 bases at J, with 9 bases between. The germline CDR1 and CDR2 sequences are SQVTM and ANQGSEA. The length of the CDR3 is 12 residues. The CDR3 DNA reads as TGCAGCGTTGAAGACGACAGTGGCGAGCAGTACTTC. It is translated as CSVEDDSGEQYF.

The CDR3 nucleotides are TGTGCCAGTTCACCGGGTTCCGGGGCTTTCTTT. It yields the protein CASSPGSGAFF. The chain has TRBV5-5 and TRBJ1-1; D is unclear. Germline CDR1 is SGHKS and CDR2 is YYEKEE (reference sequence). The CDR3 spans 11 residues. V was trimmed by 8 bases and J by 11 bases, leaving 16 bases between them. The whole variable domain, filled in from reference TRBV5-5 and TRBJ1-1, reads DAGVTQSPTHLIKTRGQQVTLRCSPISGHKSVSWYQQVLGQGPQFIFQYYEKEERGRGNFPDRFSARQFPNYSSELNVNALLLGDSALYLCASSPGSGAFFGQGTRLTVV.

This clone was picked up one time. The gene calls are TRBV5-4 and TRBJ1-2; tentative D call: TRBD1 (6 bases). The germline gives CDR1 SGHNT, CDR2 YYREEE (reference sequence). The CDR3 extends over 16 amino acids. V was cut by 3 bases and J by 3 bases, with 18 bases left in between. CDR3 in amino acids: CASSSSLGAIYYGYTF. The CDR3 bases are TGTGCCAGCAGCTCTTCCCTGGGGGCGATATACTATGGCTACACCTTC. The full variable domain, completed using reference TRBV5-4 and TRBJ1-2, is ETGVTQSPTHLIKTRGQQVTLRCSSQSGHNTVSWYQQALGQGPQFIFQYYREEENGRGNFPPRFSGLQFPNYSSELNVNALELDDSALYLCASSSSLGAIYYGYTFGSGTRLTVV.

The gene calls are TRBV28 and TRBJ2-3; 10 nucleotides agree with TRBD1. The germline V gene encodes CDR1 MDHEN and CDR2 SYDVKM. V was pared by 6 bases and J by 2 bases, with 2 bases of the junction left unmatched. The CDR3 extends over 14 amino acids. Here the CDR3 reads CASSDRGPTDTQYF. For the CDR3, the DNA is TGTGCCAGCAGCGACAGGGGGCCCACAGATACGCAGTATTTT.

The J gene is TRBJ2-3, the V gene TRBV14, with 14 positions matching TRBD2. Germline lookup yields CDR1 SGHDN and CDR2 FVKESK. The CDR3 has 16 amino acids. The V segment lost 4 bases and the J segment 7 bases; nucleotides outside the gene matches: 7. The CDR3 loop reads CASSRGTSGSLNTQYF. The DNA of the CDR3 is TGTGCCAGCAGCCGAGGGACTAGCGGGAGTTTGAATACGCAGTATTTT.